A selection of T cell receptor beta chains follows, all from one sample in a study of a mutant IDH1 vaccine in newly diagnosed glioma. Their specific antigens are unknown. Clones were read by immunoSEQ multiplex PCR, and TCRdb kept only the in-frame ones, dropping some. The table lists approximately 27,000 clones, more than 70% of them singletons. The material sequenced was PBMCs, taken from a glioma patient whose treatment included an IDH1 peptide vaccine. These receptor sequences come from a man aged 18 to 29 with glioma. The CDR3 runs from the conserved cysteine through the conserved F or W. Each record gives: V gene, D gene, clone size, J gene, CDR3 protein, CDR3 DNA. D genes are given only for firm matches. For some rows the clone size is stated as once, few or many, or as a class when expanded; others skip it.

V gene: TRBV14; D gene: TRBD2; clone size: NA; J gene: TRBJ2-1; CDR3 protein: CASSQIGTSREQFF; CDR3 DNA: TGTGCCAGCAGCCAGATAGGGACTAGTCGTGAGCAGTTCTTC
V gene: TRBV7-8; D gene: TRBD2; clone size: few; J gene: TRBJ2-4; CDR3 protein: CASSPFSVRGRDIQYF; CDR3 DNA: TGTGCCAGCAGCCCTTTCTCCGTACGAGGGAGGGACATTCAGTACTTC
V gene: TRBV6-5; D gene: NA; clone size: NA; J gene: TRBJ1-1; CDR3 protein: CASSYVDRRNTEAFF; CDR3 DNA: TGTGCCAGCAGTTACGTCGACAGGAGGAACACTGAAGCTTTCTTT
V gene: TRBV5-8; D gene: NA; clone size: NA; J gene: TRBJ2-2; CDR3 protein: CASSLDGAWDTGELFF; CDR3 DNA: TGTGCCAGCAGCTTGGACGGGGCGTGGGACACCGGGGAGCTGTTTTTT
V gene: TRBV7-9; D gene: NA; clone size: NA; J gene: TRBJ2-7; CDR3 protein: CASSHSYEQYF; CDR3 DNA: TGTGCCAGCAGCCACTCCTACGAGCAGTACTTC
V gene: TRBV5-1; D gene: NA; clone size: few; J gene: TRBJ1-1; CDR3 protein: CASSVGHLNTEAFF; CDR3 DNA: TGCGCCAGCAGCGTGGGACATCTGAACACTGAAGCTTTCTTT
V gene: TRBV5-6; D gene: NA; clone size: NA; J gene: TRBJ2-2; CDR3 protein: CASSSQGSGELFF; CDR3 DNA: TGTGCCAGCAGCTCACAGGGATCCGGGGAGCTGTTTTTT
V gene: TRBV5-1; D gene: NA; clone size: NA; J gene: TRBJ1-6; CDR3 protein: CASSLAWDKESPLHF; CDR3 DNA: TGCGCCAGCAGCTTGGCCTGGGACAAGGAATCACCCCTCCACTTT
V gene: TRBV7-9; D gene: TRBD1; clone size: NA; J gene: TRBJ2-1; CDR3 protein: CASSRIRDRDSYNEQFF; CDR3 DNA: TGTGCCAGCAGCAGGATACGGGACAGGGATTCCTACAATGAGCAGTTCTTC
V gene: TRBV6-1; D gene: NA; clone size: once; J gene: TRBJ1-2; CDR3 protein: CASSVQGNYGYTF; CDR3 DNA: TGTGCCAGCAGCGTACAGGGTAACTATGGCTACACCTTC
V gene: TRBV7-3; D gene: NA; clone size: NA; J gene: TRBJ1-2; CDR3 protein: CASSPSRNHANYGYTF; CDR3 DNA: TGTGCCAGCAGCCCATCCAGGAACCACGCTAACTATGGCTACACCTTC
V gene: TRBV5-6; D gene: NA; clone size: NA; J gene: TRBJ1-1; CDR3 protein: CASSLNTEAFF; CDR3 DNA: TGTGCCAGCAGCTTGAACACTGAAGCTTTCTTT
V gene: TRBV18; D gene: NA; clone size: NA; J gene: TRBJ1-1; CDR3 protein: CASSQTGDTEAFF; CDR3 DNA: TGTGCCAGCTCTCAAACTGGGGACACTGAAGCTTTCTTT
V gene: TRBV4-2; D gene: NA; clone size: NA; J gene: TRBJ2-7; CDR3 protein: CASSHDGGRTTYEQYF; CDR3 DNA: TGTGCCAGCAGCCATGACGGAGGGCGGACGACCTACGAGCAGTACTTC
V gene: TRBV13; D gene: NA; clone size: NA; J gene: TRBJ2-2; CDR3 protein: CASSLVGQGNTGELFF; CDR3 DNA: TGTGCCAGCAGCTTAGTTGGCCAGGGGAACACCGGGGAGCTGTTTTTT
V gene: TRBV7-9; D gene: TRBD1; clone size: NA; J gene: TRBJ1-4; CDR3 protein: CASSSQQGFATNEKLFF; CDR3 DNA: TGTGCCAGCAGCTCCCAACAGGGGTTTGCAACTAATGAAAAACTGTTTTTT
V gene: TRBV6-5; D gene: NA; clone size: NA; J gene: TRBJ1-1; CDR3 protein: CASRTRLNTEAFF; CDR3 DNA: TGTGCCAGCAGGACCCGATTGAACACTGAAGCTTTCTTT
V gene: TRBV4-2; D gene: NA; clone size: NA; J gene: TRBJ2-7; CDR3 protein: CASSQEGLTFYEQYF; CDR3 DNA: TGTGCCAGCAGCCAGGAAGGCTTGACGTTCTACGAGCAGTACTTC
V gene: TRBV27; D gene: TRBD1; clone size: NA; J gene: TRBJ1-5; CDR3 protein: CASSISQGANQPQHF; CDR3 DNA: TGTGCCAGCAGCATTTCCCAGGGGGCCAATCAGCCCCAGCATTTT
V gene: TRBV5-4; D gene: NA; clone size: NA; J gene: TRBJ1-2; CDR3 protein: CASSAGNRNYGYTF; CDR3 DNA: TGTGCCAGCAGCGCCGGAAATCGGAACTATGGCTACACCTTC
V gene: TRBV5-5; D gene: TRBD1; clone size: NA; J gene: TRBJ1-5; CDR3 protein: CASSPGTGGNQPQHF; CDR3 DNA: TGTGCCAGCAGCCCCGGGACAGGAGGCAATCAGCCCCAGCATTTT
V gene: TRBV5-8; D gene: NA; clone size: NA; J gene: TRBJ1-1; CDR3 protein: CASSLGPGGTEAFF; CDR3 DNA: TGTGCCAGCAGCTTAGGCCCGGGCGGAACTGAAGCTTTCTTT
V gene: TRBV6-4; D gene: NA; clone size: NA; J gene: TRBJ2-5; CDR3 protein: CASSARAGETQYF; CDR3 DNA: TGTGCCAGCAGTGCCAGGGCTGGAGAGACCCAGTACTTC
V gene: TRBV2; D gene: TRBD1; clone size: NA; J gene: TRBJ1-4; CDR3 protein: CASRAMGQLNEKLFF; CDR3 DNA: TGTGCCAGCAGGGCGATGGGACAGCTTAATGAAAAACTGTTTTTT
V gene: TRBV2; D gene: NA; clone size: NA; J gene: TRBJ1-3; CDR3 protein: CASSDRRSGNTIYF; CDR3 DNA: TGTGCCAGCAGTGACCGCCGCTCTGGAAACACCATATATTTT
V gene: TRBV6-1; D gene: TRBD1; clone size: NA; J gene: TRBJ1-1; CDR3 protein: CASSTRTGNTEAFF; CDR3 DNA: TGTGCCAGCAGTACCCGGACAGGGAACACTGAAGCTTTCTTT
V gene: TRBV29-1; D gene: NA; clone size: NA; J gene: TRBJ2-7; CDR3 protein: CSVGRTSSYEQYF; CDR3 DNA: TGCAGCGTTGGCAGGACGAGCTCCTACGAGCAGTACTTC
V gene: TRBV28; D gene: NA; clone size: NA; J gene: TRBJ1-2; CDR3 protein: CAISGQRGGYTF; CDR3 DNA: TGTGCCATTAGTGGACAGCGGGGTGGCTACACCTTC
V gene: TRBV30; D gene: NA; clone size: NA; J gene: TRBJ2-3; CDR3 protein: CAWSAGLTTDTQYF; CDR3 DNA: TGTGCCTGGAGTGCGGGACTGACAACAGATACGCAGTATTTT
V gene: TRBV10-3; D gene: TRBD1; clone size: NA; J gene: TRBJ2-2; CDR3 protein: CASRTGGIGELFF; CDR3 DNA: TGTGCCTCCAGGACAGGGGGCATCGGGGAGCTGTTTTTT
V gene: TRBV5-6; D gene: NA; clone size: NA; J gene: TRBJ1-1; CDR3 protein: CASSSGGGTVNTEAFF; CDR3 DNA: TGTGCCAGCAGCTCAGGCGGCGGGACCGTGAACACTGAAGCTTTCTTT
V gene: TRBV7-9; D gene: NA; clone size: NA; J gene: TRBJ1-1; CDR3 protein: CASSRAGGEAFF; CDR3 DNA: TGTGCCAGCAGCCGAGCGGGGGGGGAAGCTTTCTTT
V gene: TRBV30; D gene: NA; clone size: NA; J gene: TRBJ2-7; CDR3 protein: CAWEPSSYEQYF; CDR3 DNA: TGTGCCTGGGAACCGAGCTCCTACGAGCAGTACTTC
V gene: TRBV6-1; D gene: TRBD2; clone size: NA; J gene: TRBJ2-1; CDR3 protein: CASSEAWTGGDEQFF; CDR3 DNA: TGTGCCAGCAGTGAAGCCTGGACTGGGGGGGATGAGCAGTTCTTC
V gene: TRBV30; D gene: TRBD1; clone size: NA; J gene: TRBJ2-2; CDR3 protein: CAWTDRDITGELFF; CDR3 DNA: TGTGCCTGGACGGACAGGGATATCACCGGGGAGCTGTTTTTT
V gene: TRBV5-1; D gene: NA; clone size: few; J gene: TRBJ1-1; CDR3 protein: CASSLGGTRVLNTEAFF; CDR3 DNA: TGCGCCAGCAGCTTGGGAGGGACAAGGGTCCTGAACACTGAAGCTTTCTTT
V gene: TRBV25-1; D gene: NA; clone size: NA; J gene: TRBJ1-1; CDR3 protein: CASSETGRTEAFF; CDR3 DNA: TGTGCCAGCAGTGAAACAGGGCGCACTGAAGCTTTCTTT
V gene: TRBV7-8; D gene: NA; clone size: NA; J gene: TRBJ2-3; CDR3 protein: CASSTSVRHTTDTQYF; CDR3 DNA: TGTGCCAGCAGCACAAGTGTGAGACATACCACAGATACGCAGTATTTT
V gene: TRBV30; D gene: TRBD2; clone size: NA; J gene: TRBJ2-5; CDR3 protein: CAWSVPQGLAGYQETQYF; CDR3 DNA: TGTGCCTGGAGTGTACCCCAAGGACTAGCGGGATACCAAGAGACCCAGTACTTC
V gene: TRBV10-3; D gene: TRBD1; clone size: NA; J gene: TRBJ1-4; CDR3 protein: CAISRDRGKLFF; CDR3 DNA: TGTGCCATCAGTAGGGACAGGGGGAAACTGTTTTTT
V gene: TRBV10-2; D gene: TRBD1; clone size: NA; J gene: TRBJ1-5; CDR3 protein: CASTPGGLYSNQPQHF; CDR3 DNA: TGCGCCAGCACCCCAGGGGGCTTGTATAGCAATCAGCCCCAGCATTTT
V gene: TRBV30; D gene: NA; clone size: NA; J gene: TRBJ1-1; CDR3 protein: CAWAPGLYTEAFF; CDR3 DNA: TGTGCCTGGGCACCGGGGCTCTACACTGAAGCTTTCTTT
V gene: TRBV15; D gene: NA; clone size: few; J gene: TRBJ2-1; CDR3 protein: CATSRASPTTTLQFF; CDR3 DNA: TGTGCCACCAGCAGAGCCTCCCCAACGACTACCTTGCAGTTCTTC
V gene: TRBV29-1; D gene: TRBD2; clone size: NA; J gene: TRBJ2-1; CDR3 protein: CSVPTSSSSYNEQFF; CDR3 DNA: TGCAGCGTTCCGACTAGCAGTAGCTCCTACAATGAGCAGTTCTTC
V gene: TRBV5-4; D gene: TRBD2; clone size: NA; J gene: TRBJ2-3; CDR3 protein: CASSYGARGSGSDPTDTQYF; CDR3 DNA: TGTGCCAGCAGCTATGGGGCCCGGGGTAGCGGGAGCGATCCCACAGATACGCAGTATTTT
V gene: TRBV6-4; D gene: NA; clone size: few; J gene: TRBJ2-1; CDR3 protein: CASSDKGVGSYNEQFF; CDR3 DNA: TGTGCCAGCAGTGACAAGGGAGTAGGCTCCTACAATGAGCAGTTCTTC
V gene: TRBV29-1; D gene: NA; clone size: NA; J gene: TRBJ2-7; CDR3 protein: CSVGGIGSYEQYF; CDR3 DNA: TGCAGCGTTGGGGGCATCGGCTCCTACGAGCAGTACTTC
V gene: TRBV25-1; D gene: TRBD2; clone size: NA; J gene: TRBJ2-1; CDR3 protein: CASRKGTSGKDEQFF; CDR3 DNA: TGTGCCAGCAGGAAAGGGACTAGCGGGAAGGATGAGCAGTTCTTC
V gene: TRBV29-1; D gene: NA; clone size: NA; J gene: TRBJ1-2; CDR3 protein: CSVEGGSNYGYTF; CDR3 DNA: TGCAGCGTTGAAGGGGGATCTAACTATGGCTACACCTTC
V gene: TRBV7-8; D gene: TRBD1; clone size: NA; J gene: TRBJ2-7; CDR3 protein: CASSFGTVTYEQYF; CDR3 DNA: TGTGCCAGCAGCTTCGGGACAGTTACCTACGAGCAGTACTTC
V gene: TRBV29-1; D gene: NA; clone size: NA; J gene: TRBJ1-1; CDR3 protein: CSVMRGVGTEAFF; CDR3 DNA: TGCAGCGTTATGCGGGGTGTCGGCACTGAAGCTTTCTTT
V gene: TRBV6-6; D gene: NA; clone size: NA; J gene: TRBJ1-2; CDR3 protein: CASSYTTGTQGYTF; CDR3 DNA: TGTGCCAGCAGTTACACAACCGGGACTCAAGGCTACACCTTC
V gene: TRBV1; D gene: NA; clone size: NA; J gene: TRBJ2-5; CDR3 protein: CTSSPRQGETQYF; CDR3 DNA: TGCACCAGCAGCCCTAGACAGGGGGAGACCCAGTACTTC